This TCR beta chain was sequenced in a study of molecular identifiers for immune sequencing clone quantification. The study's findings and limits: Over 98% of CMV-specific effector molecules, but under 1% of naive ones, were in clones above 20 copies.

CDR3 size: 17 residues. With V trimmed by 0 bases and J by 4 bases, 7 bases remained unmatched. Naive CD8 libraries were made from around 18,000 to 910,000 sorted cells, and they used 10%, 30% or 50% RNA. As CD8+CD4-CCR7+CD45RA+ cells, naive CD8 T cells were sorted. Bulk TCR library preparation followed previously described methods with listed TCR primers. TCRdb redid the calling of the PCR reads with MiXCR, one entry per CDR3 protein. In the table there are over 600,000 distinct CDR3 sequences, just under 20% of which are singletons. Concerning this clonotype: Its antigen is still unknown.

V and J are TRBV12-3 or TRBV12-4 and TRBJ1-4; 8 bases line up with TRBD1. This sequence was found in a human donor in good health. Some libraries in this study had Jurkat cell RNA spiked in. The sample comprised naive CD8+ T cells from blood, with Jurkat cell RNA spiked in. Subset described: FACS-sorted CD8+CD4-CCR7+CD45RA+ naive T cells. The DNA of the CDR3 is TGTGCCAGCAGTTTAGCGGACAGGGAGGTCGGTAATGAAAAACTGTTTTTT. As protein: CASSLADREVGNEKLFF.